This T cell receptor (beta chain) stems from a study of cytomegalovirus exposure and HLA in healthy donors. This clone appeared a few times. The CDR3 is made up of 15 amino acids. J was trimmed by 0 bases and V by 6 bases; bases with no gene match: 6. Germline lookup yields CDR1 WSHSY and CDR2 SAAADI. PCR amplification relied on 60 Vbeta primers (plus 13 Jbeta primers). The protocol was immunoSEQ multiplex PCR, while the TCRdb copy is restricted to in-frame clones and leaves out a portion. The top ten clones hold around a tenth of a sample with about 50,000 clones, around 70% of them seen once. This chain connects TRBV10-2 to TRBJ2-3; 7 bases match TRBD2. The source is a woman aged 45 to 65 in good health and CMV-seronegative. The sample consisted of PBMCs. The CDR3 bases are TGCGCCAGCAGCCCTAGCGGATCTAGCACAGATACGCAGTATTTT. Residues: CASSPSGSSTDTQYF.